This paragraph reports one T cell receptor beta chain. Its antigen is unknown. Between the trimmed V and J ends, which lost 0 bases and 3 bases, there was a span of 6 bases. The CDR3 length is 13 residues. CDR1 and CDR2 (germline): MGHRA, YSYEKL. RNA, at roughly 0.45 to 1 ug, was reverse transcribed with random hexamers. It was immunoSEQ multiplex PCR that amplified TCR beta CDR3 across 54 Vbeta and 13 Jbeta. TCRdb ran MiXCR on the immunoSEQ multiplex PCR reads and lists one entry per CDR3 protein. This sample has approximately 220,000 distinct CDR3 sequences, with 80% to 95% found just once. This entry comes from a study of CD8 T cells in Susac syndrome. General study results and limits: By the study's own acknowledgment, its TCR sequencing and HLA analysis included relatively few individuals.

Sample: CD8+ T cells from PBMCs. The chain uses TRBV4-1 and TRBJ2-7; D call uncertain. The receptor was isolated from a human donor with multiple sclerosis. Written as DNA, the CDR3 is TGCGCCAGCAGCCAAGATATGAACTACGAGCAGTACTTC. It specifies CASSQDMNYEQYF.